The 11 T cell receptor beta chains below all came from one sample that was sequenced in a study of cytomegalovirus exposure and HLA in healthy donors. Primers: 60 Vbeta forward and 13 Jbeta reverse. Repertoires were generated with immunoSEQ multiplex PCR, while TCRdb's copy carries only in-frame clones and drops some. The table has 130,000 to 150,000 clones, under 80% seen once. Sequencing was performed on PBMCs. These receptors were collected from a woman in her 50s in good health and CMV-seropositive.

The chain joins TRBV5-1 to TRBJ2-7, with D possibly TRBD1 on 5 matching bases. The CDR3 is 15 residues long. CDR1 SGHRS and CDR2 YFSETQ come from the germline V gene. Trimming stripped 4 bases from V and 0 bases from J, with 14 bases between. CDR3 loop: CASSLWTYSSYEQYF. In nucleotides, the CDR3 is TGCGCCAGCAGCCTATGGACATACAGCTCCTACGAGCAGTACTTC.

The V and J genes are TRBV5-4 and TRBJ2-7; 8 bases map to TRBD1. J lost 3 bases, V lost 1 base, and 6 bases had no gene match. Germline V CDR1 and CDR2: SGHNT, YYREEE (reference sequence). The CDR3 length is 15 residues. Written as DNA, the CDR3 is TGTGCCAGCAGCTTGCGGCAGGGGGCAAACTACGAGCAGTACTTC. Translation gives CASSLRQGANYEQYF.

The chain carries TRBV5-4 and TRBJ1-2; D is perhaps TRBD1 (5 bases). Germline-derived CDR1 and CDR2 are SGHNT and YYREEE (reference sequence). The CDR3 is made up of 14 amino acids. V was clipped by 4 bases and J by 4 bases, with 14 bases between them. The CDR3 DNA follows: TGTGCCAGCAGCCTGTCGGGACTGACCTATGGCTACACCTTC. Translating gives CASSLSGLTYGYTF. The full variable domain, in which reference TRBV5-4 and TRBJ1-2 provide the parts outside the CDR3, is ETGVTQSPTHLIKTRGQQVTLRCSSQSGHNTVSWYQQALGQGPQFIFQYYREEENGRGNFPPRFSGLQFPNYSSELNVNALELDDSALYLCASSLSGLTYGYTFGSGTRLTVV.

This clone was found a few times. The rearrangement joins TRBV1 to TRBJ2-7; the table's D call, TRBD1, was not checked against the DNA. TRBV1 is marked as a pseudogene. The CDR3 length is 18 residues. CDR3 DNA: TGCACCAGCAGCCTATATAGACCCGAACAGGTACTTCCCTACGAGCAGTACTTC. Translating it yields CTSSLYRPEQVLPYEQYF.

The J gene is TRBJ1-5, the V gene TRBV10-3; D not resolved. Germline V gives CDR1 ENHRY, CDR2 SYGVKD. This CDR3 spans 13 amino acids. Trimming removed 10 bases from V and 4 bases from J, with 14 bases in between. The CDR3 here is CATGAESNQPQHF. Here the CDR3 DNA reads TGTGCCACCGGAGCAGAGAGTAATCAGCCCCAGCATTTT.

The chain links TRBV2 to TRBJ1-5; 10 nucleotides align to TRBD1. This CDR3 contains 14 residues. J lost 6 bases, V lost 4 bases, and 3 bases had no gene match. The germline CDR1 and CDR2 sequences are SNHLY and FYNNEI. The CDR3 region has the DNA TGTGCCAGCAGTGGTGGGACAGGGGTTCAGCCCCAGCATTTT. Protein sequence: CASSGGTGVQPQHF.

CDR3 in amino acids: CSVDGLRGESYEQYF. CDR3 nucleotides: TGCAGCGTTGACGGTCTCCGTGGGGAGTCCTACGAGCAGTACTTC. This chain links TRBV29-1 with TRBJ2-7; D perhaps matches TRBD2 (5 bases). Germline CDR1 and CDR2: SQVTM and ANQGSEA. The CDR3 length is 15 residues. With 3 bases removed from V and 1 base from J, the gap between germline ends came to 16 bases.

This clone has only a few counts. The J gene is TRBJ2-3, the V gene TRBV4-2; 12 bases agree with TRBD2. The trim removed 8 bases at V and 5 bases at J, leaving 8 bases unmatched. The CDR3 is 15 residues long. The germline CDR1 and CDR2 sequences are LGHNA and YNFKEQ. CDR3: CASASSGGAGDTQYF. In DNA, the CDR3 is TGTGCCAGCGCCTCTAGCGGGGGGGCCGGAGATACGCAGTATTTT.

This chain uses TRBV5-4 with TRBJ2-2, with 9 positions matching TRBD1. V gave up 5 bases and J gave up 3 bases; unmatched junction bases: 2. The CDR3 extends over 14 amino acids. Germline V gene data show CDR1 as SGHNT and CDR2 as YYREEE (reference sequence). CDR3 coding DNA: TGTGCCAGCAGTGACAGGGGGGACACCGGGGAGCTGTTTTTT. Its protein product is CASSDRGDTGELFF.

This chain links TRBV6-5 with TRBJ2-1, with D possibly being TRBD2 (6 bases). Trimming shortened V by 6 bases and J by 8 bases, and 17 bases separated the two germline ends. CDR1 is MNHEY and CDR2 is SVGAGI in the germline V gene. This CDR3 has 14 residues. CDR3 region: CASSRDSSLHEQFF. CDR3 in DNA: TGTGCCAGCAGCCGGGACTCCTCTTTGCATGAGCAGTTCTTC.

CDR3 sequence: CASTDTWGQKISNQPQHF. The CDR3 coding sequence is TGTGCCAGCACCGACACATGGGGACAGAAGATTAGCAATCAGCCCCAGCATTTT. The J gene is TRBJ1-5, the V gene TRBV28; 7 bases fit TRBD1. Looked up from germline, CDR1 is MDHEN and CDR2 is SYDVKM. V was clipped by 7 bases and J by 0 bases; unmatched bases: 15. This CDR3 is 18 amino acids long.